This TCR beta chain emerged from a study of shared clonotypes between healthy human individuals. Study outcomes and limitations: Estimated richness was generally greater in naive than memory subsets.

Germline V gene lookup returns CDR1 SGHKS and CDR2 YYEKEE (reference sequence). This CDR3 is 16 amino acids long. The V and J ends lost 4 bases and 5 bases, in that order; junction bases with no gene match: 8. Turning to this clone: Its specificity is not known.

Here immunoSEQ multiplex PCR was the method, and the copy in TCRdb shows in-frame clones only, minus some. Here the sample spans about 1.5 million clones, over 95% being singletons. Memory CD4+ cells were the fraction left after CD45RA+ naive selection. Sequencing was done on a sample of naive CD4+ T cells sorted from blood. Noted subset: CD45RA+ positively selected. The clonotype comes from a man aged 25-45 years in good health. V usage is TRBV5-5 and J usage is TRBJ2-1; 11 bases are a match to TRBD2. CDR3: CASSPRLAGSHNEQFF. The CDR3 DNA follows: TGTGCCAGCAGCCCCCGACTAGCGGGAAGCCACAATGAGCAGTTCTTC.